The subject of this entry is one TCR beta chain. These data belong to a study of blood T cell repertoires in COVID-19. Study-wide background: From the United States, Italy and Spain came samples of acute and convalescent COVID-19. T cells, B-cell-depleted T cells, or PBMCs supplied cDNA or gDNA.

Losses at the gene ends were 5 bases for V and 8 bases for J; bases not matched to a gene: 15. Germline CDR1 and CDR2: SEHNR and FQNEAQ (reference sequence). CDR3 length: 16 residues. Authors' processing steps: Estimation of nucleated cell counts was performed using reference gene primer amplification. Libraries were prepared by immunoSEQ multiplex PCR; TCRdb keeps only in-frame clonotypes and omits some of them. From that table come the V and J calls and clone size; the DNA was used to work out D and trimming. The sample holds about 280,000 clones; approximately 91% are singletons and the top ten take under 2.5%.

The TCR comes from a man aged 50-59 years with acute or convalescent COVID-19. The rearrangement links TRBV7-9 to TRBJ1-2; 9 nucleotides match TRBD1. Sequencing used peripheral blood. CDR3 DNA sequence: TGTGCCAGCAGCCCCACGTCCCGGGACAGGGAGTGGGGCTACACCTTC. Translating it yields CASSPTSRDREWGYTF. Drawing the rest from reference TRBV7-9 and TRBJ1-2, the complete variable domain is DTGVSQNPRHKITKRGQNVTFRCDPISEHNRLYWYRQTLGQGPEFLTYFQNEAQLEKSRLLSDRFSAERPKGSFSTLEIQRTEQGDSAMYLCASSPTSRDREWGYTFGSGTRLTVV.